Listed below are T cell receptor beta chains from one sample, sequenced in a study of blood T cell repertoires in COVID-19. The method was immunoSEQ multiplex PCR; TCRdb's version includes in-frame clones alone and lacks a portion of them. The sample records roughly 280,000 clones, more than 75% being singletons. The sample taken for sequencing was peripheral blood. The receptors originated from a man aged 35-49 years with active or convalescent COVID-19. Both conserved end residues are part of each CDR3. Each record gives: clone size, J gene, D gene, CDR3 length, V gene, CDR3 DNA, CDR3 protein. D genes are given only for firm matches. Not every row has a clone size; where given, it reads once, few, many or a size class.

size: NA; J: TRBJ1-4; D: TRBD1; length: 14; V: TRBV15; DNA: TGTGCCACCAGCAGGGACAGGGCTAATGAAAAACTGTTTTTT; CDR3: CATSRDRANEKLFF
size: NA; J: TRBJ2-5; D: TRBD1; length: 15; V: TRBV5-4; DNA: TGTGCCAGCAGCTGGGGGGACAGGCGTTGGGAGACCCAGTACTTC; CDR3: CASSWGDRRWETQYF
size: once; J: TRBJ1-2; D: TRBD1; length: 16; V: TRBV5-4; DNA: TGTGCCAGCAGCCGTGCGGGGGACAGGGTTAACTATGGCTACACCTTC; CDR3: CASSRAGDRVNYGYTF
size: NA; J: TRBJ1-1; D: NA; length: 15; V: TRBV3-1/TRBV3-2; DNA: TGTGCCAGCAGCCAAGTGCCGGGGGAGCACACTGAAGCTTTCTTT; CDR3: CASSQVPGEHTEAFF
size: NA; J: TRBJ1-3; D: TRBD1; length: 15; V: TRBV7-9; DNA: TGTGCCAGCAGCCGACCGGGACAGGAAGGAAACACCATATATTTT; CDR3: CASSRPGQEGNTIYF
size: NA; J: TRBJ1-1; D: NA; length: 14; V: TRBV18; DNA: TGTGCCAGCTCACCGATGCAGGAGAACACTGAAGCTTTCTTT; CDR3: CASSPMQENTEAFF
size: NA; J: TRBJ2-7; D: TRBD1; length: 14; V: TRBV6-6; DNA: TGTGCCAGCAGACGAGGACAGGGGGCGTACGAGCAGTACTTC; CDR3: CASRRGQGAYEQYF
size: NA; J: TRBJ2-5; D: TRBD2; length: 15; V: TRBV6-4; DNA: TGTGCCAGCAGTGCGACTAGCGGGGTAGGGGAGACCCAGTACTTC; CDR3: CASSATSGVGETQYF
size: once; J: TRBJ1-1; D: NA; length: 13; V: TRBV15; DNA: TGTGCCACCAGCATCGGACAGAACACTGAAGCTTTCTTT; CDR3: CATSIGQNTEAFF
size: NA; J: TRBJ2-7; D: TRBD1; length: 19; V: TRBV10-2; DNA: TGCGCCAGCAGTGAGACCCAATTGTGGAACGGGACAGGGCAGTACGAGCAGTACTTC; CDR3: CASSETQLWNGTGQYEQYF
size: NA; J: TRBJ1-2; D: TRBD1; length: 15; V: TRBV6-1; DNA: TGTGCCAGCAGTGAACAAGGACAGGGGGTCTATGGCTACACCTTC; CDR3: CASSEQGQGVYGYTF
size: NA; J: TRBJ1-1; D: TRBD1; length: 13; V: TRBV6-5; DNA: TGTGCCAGCAGTTCCGGACAGGGTGGAGAAGCTTTCTTT; CDR3: CASSSGQGGEAFF
size: NA; J: TRBJ2-7; D: NA; length: 13; V: TRBV10-2; DNA: TGCGCCAGCAGTGAGTTGAGGGAAGGCGAGCAGTACTTC; CDR3: CASSELREGEQYF
size: NA; J: TRBJ2-7; D: TRBD2; length: 15; V: TRBV3-1/TRBV3-2; DNA: TGTGCCAGCAGGCTAGCGGGGGGCCCAGAGTACGAGCAGTACTTC; CDR3: CASRLAGGPEYEQYF
size: NA; J: TRBJ2-1; D: NA; length: 11; V: TRBV10-3; DNA: TGTGCCATCAGTGACGGCAATGAGCAGTTCTTC; CDR3: CAISDGNEQFF
size: NA; J: TRBJ2-3; D: TRBD1; length: 14; V: TRBV9; DNA: TGTGCCAGCAGCCTGGACAGGGCAGGAGATACGCAGTATTTT; CDR3: CASSLDRAGDTQYF
size: NA; J: TRBJ1-5; D: TRBD1; length: 16; V: TRBV19; DNA: TGTGCCAGTAGTAAAAGACAGGGAATGGTAGGTCAGCCCCAGCATTTT; CDR3: CASSKRQGMVGQPQHF